These 28 T cell receptor beta chains came from one sample sequenced in a study of blood T cell repertoires in COVID-19. Assay used: immunoSEQ multiplex PCR; TCRdb lists only in-frame clones, some missing. The table shows 180,000 or so clones, with roughly 82% occurring only once. Material: PBMCs or T cells enriched from blood (not recorded which). The receptors stem from a man in his fifties who had recovered from COVID-19.

The chain links TRBV2 to TRBJ1-2; 9 nucleotides agree with TRBD1. Germline CDR1 SNHLY, CDR2 FYNNEI. This CDR3 contains 14 residues. The chain's CDR3 is CPTIRTGEEYGYTF. CDR3 nucleotides: TGTCCCACCATTAGGACAGGGGAGGAGTATGGCTACACCTTC. Using reference TRBV2 and TRBJ1-2 for the parts outside the CDR3, the full variable domain is EPEVTQTPSHQVTQMGQEVILRCVPISNHLYFYWYRQILGQKVEFLVSFYNNEISEKSEIFDDQFSVERPDGSNFTLKIRSTKLEDSAMYFCPTIRTGEEYGYTFGSGTRLTVV.

The rearrangement joins TRBV6-5 to TRBJ1-4; possible D gene TRBD1, 6 bases. Germline V gene sequence: CDR1 MNHEY, CDR2 SVGAGI. Trimming stripped 5 bases from V and 12 bases from J, with 22 bases between. This CDR3 is built from 15 residues. The chain's CDR3 is CASSTLTGSPEQLFF. The CDR3 DNA reads as TGTGCCAGCAGTACCCTGACAGGCTCGCCGGAACAACTGTTTTTT.

The rearrangement links TRBV10-2 to TRBJ1-1; maybe TRBD1 (5 bases). Germline V gene data show CDR1 as WSHSY and CDR2 as SAAADI. This CDR3 region has 14 residues. V lost 8 bases to trimming and J lost 2 bases, with 15 bases between them. CDR3 bases: TGCGCCAGCTTCCCCGGCCAGGGTAACACTGAAGCTTTCTTT. It codes for CASFPGQGNTEAFF.

This clone was picked up one time. The chain couples TRBV4-1 to TRBJ1-1; TRBD1 matches 7 bases. V was clipped by 1 base and J by 4 bases; unmatched bases: 6. The CDR3 spans 15 residues. Germline loops: CDR1 MGHRA, CDR2 YSYEKL. The CDR3 is CASSQVGTGATEAFF. The CDR3 coding sequence is TGCGCCAGCAGCCAAGTGGGCACAGGGGCCACTGAAGCTTTCTTT.

The genes are TRBV11-2 and TRBJ2-2; 14 nucleotides line up with TRBD2. Germline V gene lookup returns CDR1 SGHAT and CDR2 FQNNGV. This CDR3 contains 16 residues. Trimming removed 5 bases from V and 9 bases from J; junction bases left unmatched: 8. Here the CDR3 reads CASSAGTSGGHRELFF. As DNA, the CDR3 is TGTGCCAGCAGCGCGGGGACTAGCGGGGGCCACCGGGAGCTGTTTTTT. The full variable domain, rest sourced from reference TRBV11-2 and TRBJ2-2, is EAGVAQSPRYKIIEKRQSVAFWCNPISGHATLYWYQQILGQGPKLLIQFQNNGVVDDSQLPKDRFSAERLKGVDSTLKIQPAKLEDSAVYLCASSAGTSGGHRELFFGEGSRLTVL.

V is TRBV28 and J is TRBJ2-3, with 7 bases aligning to TRBD1. This CDR3 contains 18 residues. V lost 7 bases and J lost 3; bases outside the gene matches: 19. CDR1 is MDHEN, CDR2 SYDVKM, per germline. The CDR3 bases are TGTGCCAGCACCTCTTGGGGACAGTCCATGATCCAGACAGATACGCAGTATTTT. Translating it yields CASTSWGQSMIQTDTQYF.

The chain links TRBV28 to TRBJ2-7; a possible D gene is TRBD2 (6 bases). The germline V gene has CDR1 MDHEN and CDR2 SYDVKM. With 3 bases removed from V and 0 bases from J, the gap between germline ends came to 18 bases. The CDR3 is 17 residues long. CDR3 bases: TGTGCCAGCAGTTTTTCCTATAGCGGTTACGCCTCCTACGAGCAGTACTTC. Its protein product is CASSFSYSGYASYEQYF.

The chain recombines TRBV4-1 with TRBJ1-2; TRBD1 matches at 9 bases. This CDR3 region has 14 residues. Germline V CDR1 and CDR2: MGHRA, YSYEKL. The V and J ends lost 0 bases and 6 bases, in that order; junction bases with no gene match: 2. CDR3 bases: TGCGCCAGCAGCCAAGAACGGACAGGGGATGGCTACACCTTC. Amino acids: CASSQERTGDGYTF.

The chain links TRBV2 to TRBJ1-5; D is possibly TRBD1 (5 bases). Looked up from germline, CDR1 is SNHLY and CDR2 is FYNNEI. V lost 3 bases to trimming and J lost 4 bases, with 7 bases between them. The CDR3 covers 13 residues. CDR3 nucleotide sequence: TGTGCCAGCAGTGAGGAGGGGAATCAGCCCCAGCATTTT. Translation: CASSEEGNQPQHF.

The chain recombines TRBV4-2 with TRBJ2-3; 8 bases match TRBD2. The V gene end was trimmed by 0 bases and the J gene end by 4 bases; junction bases not matched to a gene: 6. The CDR3 has 16 amino acids. Looked up from germline, CDR1 is LGHNA and CDR2 is YNFKEQ. This CDR3 is CASSQDQGRGADTQYF. The CDR3 bases are TGTGCCAGCAGCCAAGATCAGGGGCGGGGGGCAGATACGCAGTATTTT.

V is TRBV11-3 and J is TRBJ1-6, with 10 positions matching TRBD1. The CDR3 runs 14 residues. Trimming cost V 5 bases and J 10 bases; bases outside gene matches: 5. The germline V gene has CDR1 SGHNT and CDR2 YENEEA. The chain's CDR3 is CASSRGQGNSPLHF. DNA of the CDR3: TGTGCCAGCAGCCGGGGACAGGGGAACTCACCCCTCCACTTT. The full variable domain, in which reference TRBV11-3 and TRBJ1-6 provide the parts outside the CDR3, is EAGVVQSPRYKIIEKKQPVAFWCNPISGHNTLYWYLQNLGQGPELLIRYENEEAVDDSQLPKDRFSAERLKGVDSTLKIQPAELGDSAVYLCASSRGQGNSPLHFGNGTRLTVT.

The J gene is TRBJ1-2, the V gene TRBV3-1 (or the pseudogene TRBV3-2); 9 bases are shared with TRBD1. Germline CDR1 reads LGHDT; CDR2 reads YNNKEL (reference sequence). The V and J ends lost 2 bases and 6 bases, in that order; junction bases with no gene match: 1. The CDR3 length is 13 residues. The DNA of the CDR3 is TGTGCCAGCAGCCAATGGACAGGGGATGGCTACACCTTC. The encoded protein is CASSQWTGDGYTF.

Only one count was recorded for this clone. The chain carries TRBV27 and TRBJ1-5; D is undetermined. From germline, CDR1 is MNHEY and CDR2 SMNVEV (reference sequence). This CDR3 comprises 14 residues. V was clipped by 6 bases and J by 9 bases, with 18 bases between them. Here the CDR3 DNA reads TGTGCCAGCAGACCCCTCAGTGGTGTCAGGCCCCAGCATTTT. As protein: CASRPLSGVRPQHF.

V gene TRBV13 combines with J gene TRBJ2-2; D is perhaps TRBD2 (6 bases). The V and J ends lost 6 bases and 6 bases respectively, with 14 bases between them. From germline, CDR1 is PRHDT and CDR2 FYEKMQ (reference sequence). The CDR3 has 14 residues. CDR3 region: CASRSFRRAGELFF. CDR3 DNA sequence: TGTGCCAGCAGGAGTTTTCGGAGGGCCGGGGAGCTGTTTTTT.

This clone was detected once. The J gene is TRBJ2-1, the V gene TRBV5-1, with D uncertain. From germline, CDR1 is SGHRS and CDR2 YFSETQ. The CDR3 consists of 11 residues. Trimming removed 2 bases from V and 9 bases from J, with 6 bases in between. CDR3 protein: CASSLAFEQFF. CDR3 DNA sequence: TGCGCCAGCAGCTTAGCGTTTGAGCAGTTCTTC. The variable domain in full, with the rest retrieved from reference TRBV5-1 and TRBJ2-1, is KAGVTQTPRYLIKTRGQQVTLSCSPISGHRSVSWYQQTPGQGLQFLFEYFSETQRNKGNFPGRFSGRQFSNSRSEMNVSTLELGDSALYLCASSLAFEQFFGPGTRLTVL.

The rearrangement joins TRBV6-5 to TRBJ1-1; 8 positions agree with TRBD1. The trim removed 9 bases at V and 6 bases at J, leaving 15 bases unmatched. This CDR3 has 15 residues. Per the germline V gene, CDR1 is MNHEY and CDR2 is SVGAGI. CDR3 region: CASSKQGVILSEAFF. CDR3 bases: TGTGCCAGTTCAAAACAGGGGGTGATCCTATCTGAAGCTTTCTTT.

The chain recombines TRBV19 with TRBJ1-5; 8 nucleotides agree with TRBD1. CDR1 and CDR2 (germline): LNHDA, SQIVND (reference sequence). J gave up 3 bases and V 9 bases, and 4 bases lay outside the gene matches. CDR3 length equals 13 residues. The CDR3 region has the DNA TGTGCCAGCAAGACAGGGGTCAATCAGCCCCAGCATTTT. It specifies CASKTGVNQPQHF.

J is TRBJ2-4 and V is TRBV11-2, with 9 bases lining up with TRBD1. CDR3 size: 15 residues. The J segment lost 7 bases and the V segment lost 4 bases, leaving 8 bases of the junction unmatched. The V gene's germline CDR1 is SGHAT and CDR2 FQNNGV. CDR3 amino acids: CASSSEAGTGNIQYF. Here the CDR3 DNA reads TGTGCCAGCAGCTCCGAGGCAGGGACAGGGAACATTCAGTACTTC.

This clone was counted a few times. The genes are TRBV20-1 and TRBJ1-2; D is unresolved. The CDR3 has 11 amino acids. Trimming stripped 7 bases from V and 4 bases from J, with 10 bases between. From germline, CDR1 is DFQATT and CDR2 SNEGSKA (reference sequence). The CDR3, as DNA: TGCAGTGGAGGGCCAGCCTATGGCTACACCTTC. It yields the protein CSGGPAYGYTF.

This clone was counted a single time. This sequence joins TRBV5-1 and TRBJ2-1, with a weak D call TRBD1 (6 bases). CDR1 and CDR2 (germline): SGHRS, YFSETQ. The CDR3 runs 16 residues. The V end was cut by 5 bases, the J end by 10 bases, with 25 bases between. CDR3 sequence: CASRLDSSRWGYEQFF. The CDR3 region has the DNA TGCGCCAGCAGACTGGACAGCTCTCGATGGGGCTACGAGCAGTTCTTC.

V gene TRBV7-9 combines with J gene TRBJ2-5; D is ambiguous. CDR1 and CDR2 (germline): SEHNR, FQNEAQ (reference sequence). There are 14 residues in the CDR3. The ends were cut back, 1 base at V and 0 bases at J, with 6 bases in the middle. CDR3 protein: CASSLGANQETQYF. The CDR3 DNA reads as TGTGCCAGCAGCTTAGGGGCAAACCAAGAGACCCAGTACTTC. The variable domain in full, completed from reference TRBV7-9 and TRBJ2-5, reads DTGVSQNPRHKITKRGQNVTFRCDPISEHNRLYWYRQTLGQGPEFLTYFQNEAQLEKSRLLSDRFSAERPKGSFSTLEIQRTEQGDSAMYLCASSLGANQETQYFGPGTRLLVL.

The chain couples TRBV4-2 to TRBJ2-2; TRBD2 agrees at 9 bases. The CDR3 contains 16 residues. Unmatched junction bases numbered 6, after V lost 0 bases and J lost 7 bases. Germline CDR1 is LGHNA and CDR2 is YNFKEQ. CDR3 sequence (DNA): TGTGCCAGCAGCCAAGAACCGACTAGCGGAGGCGGGGAGCTGTTTTTT. The encoded protein is CASSQEPTSGGGELFF.

The V and J genes are TRBV11-1 and TRBJ2-1; 9 positions agree with TRBD1. Germline lookup yields CDR1 SGHAT and CDR2 FQDESV (reference sequence). Trimming took 4 bases from V and 8 from J; bases not matched to a gene: 12. The CDR3 spans 16 residues. The CDR3 DNA reads TGTGCCAGCAGCTCCGAGGGCGGGACAGGGCACGATGAGCAGTTCTTC. This translates into CASSSEGGTGHDEQFF.

The chain joins TRBV12-3 or TRBV12-4 to TRBJ1-1; D is uncertain. V lost 6 bases and J 5 bases, leaving 10 bases between the germline ends. The CDR3 runs 12 residues. CDR3 protein: CASSYSSTEAFF. DNA for the CDR3: TGTGCCAGCAGCTATAGTAGTACTGAAGCTTTCTTT.

This rearrangement joins TRBV2 to TRBJ1-2; D not resolved. Germline V gene sequence: CDR1 SNHLY, CDR2 FYNNEI. The CDR3 loop spans 13 amino acids. Trimming pared 9 bases from V and 4 bases from J, leaving 15 bases between. CDR3: CARQSQSTYGYTF. As DNA, the CDR3 is TGTGCCAGACAGTCACAGAGTACCTATGGCTACACCTTC. The full variable domain, with the rest looked up from reference TRBV2 and TRBJ1-2, is EPEVTQTPSHQVTQMGQEVILRCVPISNHLYFYWYRQILGQKVEFLVSFYNNEISEKSEIFDDQFSVERPDGSNFTLKIRSTKLEDSAMYFCARQSQSTYGYTFGSGTRLTVV.

This clone has more than one count but fewer than ten. The chain combines TRBV19 with TRBJ1-5; 9 nucleotides agree with TRBD1. After removal of 6 bases from V and 5 bases from J, the junction contained 8 bases not matched to a gene. Germline V CDR1 and CDR2: LNHDA, SQIVND (reference sequence). The CDR3 extends over 15 amino acids. The CDR3 reads CASSPDRGFYQPQHF. DNA for the CDR3: TGTGCCAGTAGCCCGGACAGGGGATTTTATCAGCCCCAGCATTTT.

The J gene is TRBJ1-4, the V gene TRBV18; 7 bases map to TRBD1. Trimming removed 3 bases from V and 5 bases from J; junction bases left unmatched: 9. The germline V gene encodes CDR1 KGHSH and CDR2 LQKENI. The CDR3 is 16 amino acids. The DNA of the CDR3 is TGTGCCAGCTCACCCGACACCGGGACAGCAAATGAAAAACTGTTTTTT. The encoded protein is CASSPDTGTANEKLFF.

The CDR3 loop reads CSGAGTSGETQYF. For the CDR3, the DNA is TGCAGCGGAGCCGGGACTAGCGGAGAGACCCAGTACTTC. The chain employs TRBV29-1 and TRBJ2-5; 11 nucleotides line up with TRBD2. Per germline, CDR1 SQVTM and CDR2 ANQGSEA. V was clipped by 7 bases and J by 4 bases; unmatched bases: 5. The CDR3 has 13 amino acids.